Each of the 8 T cell receptor beta chains below was sequenced from the same sample in a study of regulatory T cells in long-lasting Graves disease. As to time point: persistent/refractory GD, antithyroid drugs over 5 years with positive TRAb. Extracted RNA from PBMCs served as the source of the TCR library. TCR beta libraries were built with iRepertoire HTBI primers and Arm-PCR of CDR3 regions. MiXCR, run by TCRdb on the multiplex PCR reads, gives a single entry per CDR3 protein. Of almost 350,000 distinct CDR3 sequences listed, around 19% were seen once; the top ten hold roughly 29%. Sequencing used peripheral blood mononuclear cells (PBMCs), obtained when the disease was refractory, from a patient treated with antithyroid drugs. Receptor source: a female donor with Graves disease.

The genes are TRBV9 and TRBJ1-5; 7 bases are a match to TRBD1. V lost 0 bases and J lost 6; bases outside the gene matches: 3. CDR1 and CDR2 (germline): SGDLS, YYNGEE. The CDR3 consists of 14 residues. For the CDR3, the DNA is TGTGCCAGCAGCGTAGATACAGGGGCTCAGCCCCAGCATTTT. Amino acid sequence: CASSVDTGAQPQHF.

This clonotype was detected many times. The junction shows a germline mismatch at one end, possibly a read error. This chain connects TRBV5-1 to TRBJ1-1, with D unresolved. The V gene's germline CDR1 is SGHRS and CDR2 YFSETQ. The CDR3 covers 14 residues. The CDR3 loop reads CASSLWGGNTEAFF. The DNA for the CDR3 is TGTGCCAGCAGCTTATGGGGAGGGAACACTGAAGCTTTCTTT.

Many counts were recorded for this clonotype. The chain uses TRBV28 and TRBJ2-7; 7 bases are a match to TRBD2. The CDR3 is 13 amino acids. The germline CDR1 and CDR2 sequences are MDHEN and SYDVKM. With 5 bases clipped from V and 3 bases from J, the junction kept 4 bases outside the gene matches. This CDR3 reads CASSGSSGYEQYF. CDR3 coding DNA: TGTGCCAGCAGTGGTTCTAGCGGCTACGAGCAGTACTTC. The full variable domain, completed using reference TRBV28 and TRBJ2-7, is DVKVTQSSRYLVKRTGEKVFLECVQDMDHENMFWYRQDPGLGLRLIYFSYDVKMKEKGDIPEGYSVSREKKERFSLILESASTNQTSMYLCASSGSSGYEQYFGPGTRLTVT.

This clonotype was seen many times. The chain is built from TRBV11-2 and TRBJ2-5, with a weak D call TRBD2 (6 bases). Germline CDR1 reads SGHAT; CDR2 reads FQNNGV. V was pared by 1 base and J by 2 bases, with 11 bases between. This CDR3 spans 15 amino acids. The CDR3 loop reads CASSLAVAEQETQYF. CDR3 in DNA: TGTGCCAGCAGCTTAGCTGTAGCGGAGCAAGAGACCCAGTACTTC.

This clonotype was picked up many times. The chain couples TRBV12-3 or TRBV12-4 to TRBJ2-1, with D maybe TRBD2 (5 bases). The CDR3 runs 17 residues. Trimming shortened V by 2 bases and J by 2 bases, and 16 bases separated the two germline ends. The CDR3 loop reads CASSLPLLGETYNEQFF. The CDR3 DNA is TGTGCCAGCAGTTTACCCCTACTAGGCGAAACCTACAATGAGCAGTTCTTC.

The chain couples TRBV5-1 to TRBJ2-2; TRBD2 agrees at 7 bases. The CDR3 consists of 13 residues. V trimming: 4 bases; J trimming: 5 bases; junction bases outside the gene matches: 2. Per germline, CDR1 SGHRS and CDR2 YFSETQ. The CDR3 sequence: CASSRGLTGELFF. In nucleotides, the CDR3 is TGCGCCAGCAGCCGGGGACTAACCGGGGAGCTGTTTTTT.

This clonotype was found a few times. This rearrangement joins TRBV11-1 to TRBJ2-5; TRBD2 matches 8 bases. The CDR3 is 14 amino acids. The V and J ends lost 5 bases and 5 bases, in that order; junction bases with no gene match: 7. The germline CDR1 and CDR2 sequences are SGHAT and FQDESV (reference sequence). CDR3 nucleotides: TGTGCCAGCAGCCCAGCGGGAGTGGGTGAGACCCAGTACTTC. This sequence encodes CASSPAGVGETQYF.

The chain joins TRBV19 to TRBJ2-1; D possibly corresponds to TRBD2 (5 bases). Germline V gene lookup returns CDR1 LNHDA and CDR2 SQIVND (reference sequence). There are 15 residues in the CDR3. The V and J ends lost 3 bases and 8 bases respectively, with 17 bases between them. The CDR3 sequence: CASSIIVASSHEQFF. In nucleotides, the CDR3 is TGTGCCAGTAGTATTATCGTAGCGTCCTCTCATGAGCAGTTCTTC.